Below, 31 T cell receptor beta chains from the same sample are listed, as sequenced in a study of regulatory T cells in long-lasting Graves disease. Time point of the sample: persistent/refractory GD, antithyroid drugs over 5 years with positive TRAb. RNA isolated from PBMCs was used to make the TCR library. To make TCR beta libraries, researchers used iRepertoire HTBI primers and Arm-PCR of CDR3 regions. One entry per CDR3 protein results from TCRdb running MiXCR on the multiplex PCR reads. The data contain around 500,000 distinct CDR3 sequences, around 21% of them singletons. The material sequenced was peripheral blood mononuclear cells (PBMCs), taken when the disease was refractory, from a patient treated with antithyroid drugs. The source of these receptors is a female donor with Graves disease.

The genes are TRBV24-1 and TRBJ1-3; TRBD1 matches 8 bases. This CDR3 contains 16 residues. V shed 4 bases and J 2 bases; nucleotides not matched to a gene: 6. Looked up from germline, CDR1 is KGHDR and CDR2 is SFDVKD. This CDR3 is CATSDPGQGTGNTIYF. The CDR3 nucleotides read TGTGCCACCAGTGACCCCGGACAGGGCACTGGAAACACCATATATTTT.

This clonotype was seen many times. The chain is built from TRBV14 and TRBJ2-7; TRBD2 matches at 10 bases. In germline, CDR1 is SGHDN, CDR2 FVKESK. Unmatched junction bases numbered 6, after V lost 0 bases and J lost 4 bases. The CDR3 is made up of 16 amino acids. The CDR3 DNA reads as TGTGCCAGCAGCCAAGATGGGTCTAGCGGGAGTTACGAGCAGTACTTC. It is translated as CASSQDGSSGSYEQYF. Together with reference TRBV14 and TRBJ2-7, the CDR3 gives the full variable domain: EAGVTQFPSHSVIEKGQTVTLRCDPISGHDNLYWYRRVMGKEIKFLLHFVKESKQDESGMPNNRFLAERTGGTYSTLKVQPAELEDSGVYFCASSQDGSSGSYEQYFGPGTRLTVT.

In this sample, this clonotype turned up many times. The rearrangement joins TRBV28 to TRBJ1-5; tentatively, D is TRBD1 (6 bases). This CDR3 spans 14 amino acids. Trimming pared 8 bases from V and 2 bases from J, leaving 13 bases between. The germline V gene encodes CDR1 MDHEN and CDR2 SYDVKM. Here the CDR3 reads CASARQAGNQPQHF. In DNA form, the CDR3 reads TGTGCCAGCGCCCGACAGGCGGGCAATCAGCCCCAGCATTTT.

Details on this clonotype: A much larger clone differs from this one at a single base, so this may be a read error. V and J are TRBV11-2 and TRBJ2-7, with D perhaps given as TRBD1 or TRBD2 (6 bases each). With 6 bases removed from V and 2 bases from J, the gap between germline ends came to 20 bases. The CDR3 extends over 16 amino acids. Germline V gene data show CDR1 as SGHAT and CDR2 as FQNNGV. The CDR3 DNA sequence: TGTGCCAGCAGTCCATGGGGGGCAGGGTCCCCCTACGAGCAGTACTTC. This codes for CASSPWGAGSPYEQYF.

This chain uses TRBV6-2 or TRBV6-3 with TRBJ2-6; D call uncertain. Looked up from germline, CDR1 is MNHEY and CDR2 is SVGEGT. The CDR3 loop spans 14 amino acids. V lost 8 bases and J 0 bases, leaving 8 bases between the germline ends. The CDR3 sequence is CASGMDSGANVLTF. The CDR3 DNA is TGTGCCAGCGGGATGGACTCTGGGGCCAACGTCCTGACTTTC.

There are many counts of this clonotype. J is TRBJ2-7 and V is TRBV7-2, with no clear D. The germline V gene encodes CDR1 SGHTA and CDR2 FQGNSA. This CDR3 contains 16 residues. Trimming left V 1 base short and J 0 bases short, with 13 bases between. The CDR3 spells CASSLVGQVHSYEQYF. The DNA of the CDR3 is TGTGCCAGCAGCTTAGTAGGTCAGGTCCACTCCTACGAGCAGTACTTC. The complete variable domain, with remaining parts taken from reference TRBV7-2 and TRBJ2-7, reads GAGVSQSPSNKVTEKGKDVELRCDPISGHTALYWYRQSLGQGLEFLIYFQGNSAPDKSGLPSDRFSAERTGGSVSTLTIQRTQQEDSAVYLCASSLVGQVHSYEQYFGPGTRLTVT.

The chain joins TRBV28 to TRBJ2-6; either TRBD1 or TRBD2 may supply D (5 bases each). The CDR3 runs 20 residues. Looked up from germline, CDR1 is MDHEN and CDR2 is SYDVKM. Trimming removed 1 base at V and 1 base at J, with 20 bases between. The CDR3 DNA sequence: TGTGCCAGCAGTTTATCGAGAATCCGGGGCAGGAGGTCTGGGGCCAACGTCCTGACTTTC. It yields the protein CASSLSRIRGRRSGANVLTF.

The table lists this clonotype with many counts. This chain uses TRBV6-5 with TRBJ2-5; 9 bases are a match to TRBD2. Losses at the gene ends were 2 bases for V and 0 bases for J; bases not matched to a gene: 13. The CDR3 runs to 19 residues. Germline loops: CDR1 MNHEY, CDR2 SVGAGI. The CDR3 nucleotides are TGTGCCAGCAGTTACCGGCGTAGCGGGAGTAAGAAGTACCAAGAGACCCAGTACTTC. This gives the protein CASSYRRSGSKKYQETQYF.

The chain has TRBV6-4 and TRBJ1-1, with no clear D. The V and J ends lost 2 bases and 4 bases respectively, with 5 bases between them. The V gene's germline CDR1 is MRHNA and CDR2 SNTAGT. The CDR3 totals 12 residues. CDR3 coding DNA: TGTGCCAGCAGTGACCCGGTCACTGAAGCTTTCTTT. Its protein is CASSDPVTEAFF.

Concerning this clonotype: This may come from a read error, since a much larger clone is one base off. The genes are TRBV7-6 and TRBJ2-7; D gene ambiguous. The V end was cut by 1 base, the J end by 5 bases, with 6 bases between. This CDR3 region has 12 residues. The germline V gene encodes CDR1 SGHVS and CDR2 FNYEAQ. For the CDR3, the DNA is TGTGCCAGCAGCTTAGACAAGGACGAGCAGTACTTC. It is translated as CASSLDKDEQYF.

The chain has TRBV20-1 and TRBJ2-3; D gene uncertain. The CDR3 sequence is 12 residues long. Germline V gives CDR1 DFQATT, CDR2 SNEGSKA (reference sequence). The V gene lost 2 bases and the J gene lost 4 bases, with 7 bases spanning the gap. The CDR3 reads CSARLAADTQYF. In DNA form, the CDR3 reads TGCAGTGCTAGACTGGCCGCAGATACGCAGTATTTT.

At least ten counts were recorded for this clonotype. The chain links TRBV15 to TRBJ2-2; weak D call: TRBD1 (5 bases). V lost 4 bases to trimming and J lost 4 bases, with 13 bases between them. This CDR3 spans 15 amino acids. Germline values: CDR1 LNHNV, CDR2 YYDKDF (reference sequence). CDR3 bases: TGTGCCACCAGCAAAGGTGGGGCCGGCACCGGGGAGCTGTTTTTT. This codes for CATSKGGAGTGELFF. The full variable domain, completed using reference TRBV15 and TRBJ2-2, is DAMVIQNPRYQVTQFGKPVTLSCSQTLNHNVMYWYQQKSSQAPKLLFHYYDKDFNNEADTPDNFQSRRPNTSFCFLDIRSPGLGDTAMYLCATSKGGAGTGELFFGEGSRLTVL.

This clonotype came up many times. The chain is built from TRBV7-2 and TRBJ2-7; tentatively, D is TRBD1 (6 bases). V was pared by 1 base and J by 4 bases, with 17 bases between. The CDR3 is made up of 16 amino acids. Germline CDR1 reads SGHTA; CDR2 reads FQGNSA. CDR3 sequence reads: CASSLVGFDRLYEQYF. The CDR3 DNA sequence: TGTGCCAGCAGCTTAGTGGGTTTCGACAGGCTATACGAGCAGTACTTC.

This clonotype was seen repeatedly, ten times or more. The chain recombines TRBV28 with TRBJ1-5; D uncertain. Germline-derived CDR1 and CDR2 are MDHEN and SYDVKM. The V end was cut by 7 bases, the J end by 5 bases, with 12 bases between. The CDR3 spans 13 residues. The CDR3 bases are TGTGCCAGCACCAAAGAAAGGTATCAGCCCCAGCATTTT. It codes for CASTKERYQPQHF.

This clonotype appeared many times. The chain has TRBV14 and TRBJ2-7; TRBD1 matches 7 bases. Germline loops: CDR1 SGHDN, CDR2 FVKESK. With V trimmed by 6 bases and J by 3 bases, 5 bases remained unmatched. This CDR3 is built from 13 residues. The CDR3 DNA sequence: TGTGCCAGCAGTCACAGGGGAAGCTACGAGCAGTACTTC. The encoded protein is CASSHRGSYEQYF. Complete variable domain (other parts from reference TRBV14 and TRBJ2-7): EAGVTQFPSHSVIEKGQTVTLRCDPISGHDNLYWYRRVMGKEIKFLLHFVKESKQDESGMPNNRFLAERTGGTYSTLKVQPAELEDSGVYFCASSHRGSYEQYFGPGTRLTVT.

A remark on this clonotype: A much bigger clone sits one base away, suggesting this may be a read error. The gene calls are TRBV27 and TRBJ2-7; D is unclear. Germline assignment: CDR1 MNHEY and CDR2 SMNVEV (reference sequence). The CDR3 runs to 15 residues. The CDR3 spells CASSPNPESPYGQYF. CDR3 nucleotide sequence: TGTGCCAGCAGTCCAAATCCGGAGAGCCCCTACGGGCAGTACTTC.

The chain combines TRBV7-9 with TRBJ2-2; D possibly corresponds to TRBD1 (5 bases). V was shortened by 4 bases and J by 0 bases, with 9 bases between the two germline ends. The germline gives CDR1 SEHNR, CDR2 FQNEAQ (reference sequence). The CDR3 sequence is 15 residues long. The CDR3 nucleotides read TGTGCCAGCAGCTGGACATTCACGAACACCGGGGAGCTGTTTTTT. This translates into CASSWTFTNTGELFF.

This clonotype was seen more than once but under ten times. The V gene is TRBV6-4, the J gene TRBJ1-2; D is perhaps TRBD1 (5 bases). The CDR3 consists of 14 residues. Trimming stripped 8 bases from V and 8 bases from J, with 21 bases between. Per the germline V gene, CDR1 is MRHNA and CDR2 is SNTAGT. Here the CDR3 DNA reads TGTGCCAGCGGACTCATATGGGGCCTATGGGGCTACACCTTC. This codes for CASGLIWGLWGYTF.

The CDR3 spells CASRQGHTTGEQYF. The CDR3 DNA reads as TGTGCCAGCAGACAAGGACACACCACCGGCGAGCAGTACTTC. The rearrangement links TRBV2 to TRBJ2-7; possible D gene TRBD1, 5 bases. The CDR3 contains 14 residues. Trimming took off 6 bases at V and 6 bases at J, with 18 bases between the two ends. The V gene's germline CDR1 is SNHLY and CDR2 FYNNEI. The full variable domain, its missing parts supplied by reference TRBV2 and TRBJ2-7, is EPEVTQTPSHQVTQMGQEVILRCVPISNHLYFYWYRQILGQKVEFLVSFYNNEISEKSEIFDDQFSVERPDGSNFTLKIRSTKLEDSAMYFCASRQGHTTGEQYFGPGTRLTVT.

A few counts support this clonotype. CDR3 sequence (DNA): TGTGCCAGCACCCCGACAGGGCTGGAACAAGAGACCCAGTACTTC. Translating gives CASTPTGLEQETQYF. The V call is TRBV5-8, the J call TRBJ2-5, with TRBD1 matching over 7 bases. The CDR3 runs 15 residues. V lost 6 bases to trimming and J lost 2 bases; unmatched junction nucleotides: 10. Germline lookup yields CDR1 SGHTS and CDR2 YDEGEE.

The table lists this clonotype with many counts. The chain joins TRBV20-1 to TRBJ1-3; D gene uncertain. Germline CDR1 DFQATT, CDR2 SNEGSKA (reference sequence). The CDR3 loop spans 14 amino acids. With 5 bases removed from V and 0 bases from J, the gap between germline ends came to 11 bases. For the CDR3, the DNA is TGCAGTGCTTTTAAAGAGGGCTCTGGAAACACCATATATTTT. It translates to CSAFKEGSGNTIYF.

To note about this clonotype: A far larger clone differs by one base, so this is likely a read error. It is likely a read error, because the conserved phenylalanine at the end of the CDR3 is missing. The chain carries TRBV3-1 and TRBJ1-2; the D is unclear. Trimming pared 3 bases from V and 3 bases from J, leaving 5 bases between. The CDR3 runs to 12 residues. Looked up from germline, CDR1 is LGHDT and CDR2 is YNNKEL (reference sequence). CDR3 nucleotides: TGTGCCAGCAGCCAGGGTGACTATGGCTACACCCTC. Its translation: CASSQGDYGYTL.

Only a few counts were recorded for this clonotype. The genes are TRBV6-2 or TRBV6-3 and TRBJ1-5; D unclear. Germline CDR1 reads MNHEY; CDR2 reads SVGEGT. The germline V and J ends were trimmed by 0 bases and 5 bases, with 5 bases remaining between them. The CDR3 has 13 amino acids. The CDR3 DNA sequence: TGTGCCAGCAGTTACTCTGGCTATCAGCCCCAGCATTTT. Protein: CASSYSGYQPQHF.

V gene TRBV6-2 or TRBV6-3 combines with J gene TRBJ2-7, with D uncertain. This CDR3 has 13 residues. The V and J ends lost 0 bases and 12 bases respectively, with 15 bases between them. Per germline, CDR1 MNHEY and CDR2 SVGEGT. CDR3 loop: CASSYSGSSLGYF. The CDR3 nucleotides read TGTGCCAGCAGTTACTCGGGTTCAAGTCTAGGGTACTTC.

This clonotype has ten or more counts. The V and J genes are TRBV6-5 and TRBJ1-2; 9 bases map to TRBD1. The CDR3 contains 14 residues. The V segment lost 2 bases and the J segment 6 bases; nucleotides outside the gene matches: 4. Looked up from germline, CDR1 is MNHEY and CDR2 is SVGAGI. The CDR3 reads CASSYGDRADGYTF. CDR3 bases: TGTGCCAGCAGTTACGGGGACAGGGCTGATGGCTACACCTTC.

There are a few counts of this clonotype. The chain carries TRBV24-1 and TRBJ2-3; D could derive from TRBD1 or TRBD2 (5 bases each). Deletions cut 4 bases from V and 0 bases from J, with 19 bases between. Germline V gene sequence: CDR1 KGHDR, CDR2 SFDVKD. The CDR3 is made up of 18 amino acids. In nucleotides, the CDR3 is TGTGCCACCAGTGAGCCCACTCGGGGCTTTACTAGCACAGATACGCAGTATTTT. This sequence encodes CATSEPTRGFTSTDTQYF.

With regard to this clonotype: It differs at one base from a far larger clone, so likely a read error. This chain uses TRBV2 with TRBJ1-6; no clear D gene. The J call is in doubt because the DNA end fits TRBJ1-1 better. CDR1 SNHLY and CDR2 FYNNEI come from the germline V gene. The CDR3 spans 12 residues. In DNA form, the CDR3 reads TGTGCCAGCCGATACGGGGTTTTGGATGCTTTCTTT. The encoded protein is CASRYGVLDAFF.

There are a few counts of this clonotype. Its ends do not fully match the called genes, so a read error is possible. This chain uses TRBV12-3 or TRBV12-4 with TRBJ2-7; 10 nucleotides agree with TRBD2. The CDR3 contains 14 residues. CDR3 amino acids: CASTPGLANHEQHF. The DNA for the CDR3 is TGTGCCAGCACCCCGGGACTAGCGAACCACGAGCAGCACTTC.

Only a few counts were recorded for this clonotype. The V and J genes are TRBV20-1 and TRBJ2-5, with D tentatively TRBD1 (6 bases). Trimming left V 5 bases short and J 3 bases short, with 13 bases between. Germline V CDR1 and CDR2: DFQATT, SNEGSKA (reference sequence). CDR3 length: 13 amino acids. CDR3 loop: CSAPPGQKETQYF. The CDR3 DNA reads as TGCAGTGCTCCCCCCGGACAGAAAGAGACCCAGTACTTC.

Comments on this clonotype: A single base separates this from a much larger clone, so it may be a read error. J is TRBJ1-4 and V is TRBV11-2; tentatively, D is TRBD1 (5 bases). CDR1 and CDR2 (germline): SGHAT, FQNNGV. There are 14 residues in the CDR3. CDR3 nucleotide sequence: TGTGCCGGCAGCTATGACAGACTGAATGAAAAACTGTTTTTT. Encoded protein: CAGSYDRLNEKLFF.

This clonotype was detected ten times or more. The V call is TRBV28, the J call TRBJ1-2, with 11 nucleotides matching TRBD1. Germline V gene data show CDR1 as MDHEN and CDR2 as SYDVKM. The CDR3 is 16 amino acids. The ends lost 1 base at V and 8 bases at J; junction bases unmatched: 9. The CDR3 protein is CASSLSPLGQGAGYTF. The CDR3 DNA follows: TGTGCCAGCAGTTTATCCCCCCTAGGACAGGGGGCAGGCTACACCTTC.